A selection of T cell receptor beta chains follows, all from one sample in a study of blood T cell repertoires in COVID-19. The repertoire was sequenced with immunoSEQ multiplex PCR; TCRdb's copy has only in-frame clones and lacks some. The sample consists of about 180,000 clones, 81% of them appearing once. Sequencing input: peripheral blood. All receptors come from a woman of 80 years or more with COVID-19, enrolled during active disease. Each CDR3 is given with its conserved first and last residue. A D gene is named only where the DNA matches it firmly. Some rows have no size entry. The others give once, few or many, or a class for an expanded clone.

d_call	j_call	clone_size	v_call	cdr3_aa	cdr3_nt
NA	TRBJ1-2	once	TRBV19	CASSIMGVSYGYTF	TGTGCCAGTAGTATCATGGGCGTATCCTATGGCTACACCTTC
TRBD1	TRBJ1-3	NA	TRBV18	CASSVSSGTGTGNTIYF	TGTGCCAGCTCTGTATCCTCCGGGACAGGGACTGGAAACACCATATATTTT
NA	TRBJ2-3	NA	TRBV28	CASSFGASTDTQYF	TGTGCCAGCAGTTTTGGAGCTAGCACAGATACGCAGTATTTT
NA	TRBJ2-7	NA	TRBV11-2	CASSEHYEQYF	TGTGCCAGCAGCGAACACTACGAGCAGTACTTC
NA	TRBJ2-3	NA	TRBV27	CASSRKLVGVITDTQYF	TGTGCCAGCTCACGAAAATTAGTGGGAGTGATCACGGATACGCAGTATTTT
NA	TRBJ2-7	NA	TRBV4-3	CASSQAEAYEQYF	TGCGCCAGCAGCCAAGCAGAGGCCTACGAGCAGTACTTC
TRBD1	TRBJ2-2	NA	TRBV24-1	CATMGQGDTGELFF	TGTGCCACCATGGGACAGGGGGACACCGGGGAGCTGTTTTTT
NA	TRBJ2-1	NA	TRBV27	CASSLMALNEQFF	TGTGCCAGCAGTTTAATGGCTTTGAATGAGCAGTTCTTC
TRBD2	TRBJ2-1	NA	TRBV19	CASSTGTSYNEQFF	TGTGCCAGTAGTACCGGGACTAGCTACAATGAGCAGTTCTTC
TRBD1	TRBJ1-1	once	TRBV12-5	CASGVGQGALRAFF	TGTGCTAGTGGCGTTGGACAGGGGGCGTTGCGAGCTTTCTTT
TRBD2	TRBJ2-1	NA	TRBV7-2	CASSLTSGAWDEQFF	TGTGCCAGCAGCCTGACTAGCGGGGCCTGGGATGAGCAGTTCTTC
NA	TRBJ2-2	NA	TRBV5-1	CASSPAPGRELFF	TGCGCCAGCAGCCCCGCCCCGGGGAGGGAGCTGTTTTTT
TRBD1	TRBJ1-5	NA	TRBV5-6	CASSLALDRVQPQHF	TGTGCCAGCAGCTTGGCCCTAGACAGGGTTCAGCCCCAGCATTTT
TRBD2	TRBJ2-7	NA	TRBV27	CASSPMREILYEQYF	TGTGCCAGCAGCCCTATGCGGGAGATATTATACGAGCAGTACTTC
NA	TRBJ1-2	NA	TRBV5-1	CASSPEEGGSNYGYTF	TGCGCCAGCAGCCCGGAGGAGGGAGGGTCTAACTATGGCTACACCTTC
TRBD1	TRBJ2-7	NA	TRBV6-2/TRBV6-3	CASSSWQGAGEQYF	TGTGCCAGCAGTTCGTGGCAGGGGGCAGGTGAGCAGTACTTC
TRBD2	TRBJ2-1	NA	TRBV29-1	CSVTGLAYNEQFF	TGCAGCGTTACAGGACTAGCCTACAATGAGCAGTTCTTC
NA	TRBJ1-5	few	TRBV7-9	CASSLGQSGDQPQHF	TGTGCCAGCAGCTTAGGGCAGTCGGGAGATCAGCCCCAGCATTTT
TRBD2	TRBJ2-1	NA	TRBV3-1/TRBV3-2	CASSHRGGQYNEQFF	TGTGCCAGCAGCCATCGGGGGGGGCAGTACAATGAGCAGTTCTTC
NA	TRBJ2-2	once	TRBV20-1	CSASRTVNTGELFF	TGCAGTGCTAGTCGGACAGTGAACACCGGGGAGCTGTTTTTT
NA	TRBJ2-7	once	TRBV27	CASSQRRGYEQYF	TGTGCCAGCAGTCAGCGGAGAGGTTACGAGCAGTACTTC
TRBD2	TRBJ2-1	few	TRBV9	CASSLAGAYNEQFF	TGTGCCAGCAGCCTAGCGGGGGCCTACAATGAGCAGTTCTTC
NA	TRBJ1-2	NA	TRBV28	CASSLWQDYGYTF	TGTGCCAGCAGTTTATGGCAGGACTATGGCTACACCTTC
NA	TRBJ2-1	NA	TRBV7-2	CASSLDLVPVNEQFF	TGTGCCAGCAGCTTAGACCTAGTCCCCGTCAATGAGCAGTTCTTC
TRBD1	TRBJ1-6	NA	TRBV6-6	CASSPRQGASYNSPLHF	TGTGCCAGCAGTCCCCGACAGGGGGCCTCCTATAATTCACCCCTCCACTTT
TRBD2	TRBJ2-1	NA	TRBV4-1	CASSQEGTSGSNEQFF	TGCGCCAGCAGCCAAGAAGGGACTAGCGGGAGTAATGAGCAGTTCTTC
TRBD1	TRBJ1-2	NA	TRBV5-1	CASSSDRQGLYGYTF	TGCGCCAGCAGTTCGGACAGGCAGGGACTCTATGGCTACACCTTC
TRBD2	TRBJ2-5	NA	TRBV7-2	CASSLMSSGQETQYF	TGTGCCAGCAGCTTAATGTCTAGCGGCCAAGAGACCCAGTACTTC
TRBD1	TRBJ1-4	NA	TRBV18	CASSPGTANEKLFF	TGTGCCAGCTCACCAGGGACAGCGAATGAAAAACTGTTTTTT
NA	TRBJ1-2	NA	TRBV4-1	CASSQDQDTGCTF	TGCGCCAGCAGCCAAGATCAGGACACCGGTTGTACCTTC
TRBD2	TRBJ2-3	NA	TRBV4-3	CASSRTLAGGLVGTDTQYF	TGCGCCAGCAGCCGGACCTTAGCGGGGGGTTTAGTCGGCACAGATACGCAGTATTTT
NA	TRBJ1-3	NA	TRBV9	CASSGAGGGGNTIYF	TGTGCCAGCAGCGGTGCGGGGGGCGGTGGAAACACCATATATTTT
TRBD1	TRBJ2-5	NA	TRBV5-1	CASSFDRVETQYF	TGCGCCAGCAGCTTCGACAGGGTGGAGACCCAGTACTTC
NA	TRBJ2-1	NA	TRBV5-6	CASSLVFMTPDNEQFF	TGTGCCAGCAGCTTGGTATTTATGACACCCGACAATGAGCAGTTCTTC
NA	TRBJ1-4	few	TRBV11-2	CASTADRINEKLFF	TGTGCCAGCACCGCAGACAGGATAAATGAAAAACTGTTTTTT
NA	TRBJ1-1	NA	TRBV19	CASSIEGGVDGEAFF	TGTGCCAGTAGTATAGAAGGAGGGGTCGATGGTGAAGCTTTCTTT
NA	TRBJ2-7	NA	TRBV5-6	CASSWTVGQWGGYEQYF	TGTGCCAGCAGCTGGACTGTTGGACAGTGGGGCGGCTACGAGCAGTACTTC
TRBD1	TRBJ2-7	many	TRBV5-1	CASSEGQGITYEQYF	TGCGCCAGCAGCGAGGGACAGGGGATTACCTACGAGCAGTACTTC
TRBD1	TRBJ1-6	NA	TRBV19	CASSPTGGRTPLHF	TGTGCCAGTAGCCCCACAGGGGGCAGGACACCCCTCCACTTT
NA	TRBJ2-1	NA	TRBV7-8	CASSLDRGGQFF	TGTGCCAGCAGCTTAGACAGGGGAGGGCAGTTCTTC
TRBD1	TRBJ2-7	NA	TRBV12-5	CASGLGQGGFYEQYF	TGTGCTAGTGGCCTCGGACAGGGGGGGTTTTACGAGCAGTACTTC
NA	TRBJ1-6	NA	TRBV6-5	CASSLTDNSPLHF	TGTGCCAGCAGCCTGACAGATAATTCACCCCTCCACTTT
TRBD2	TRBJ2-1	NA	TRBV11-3	CASSLAGRGLYNEQFF	TGTGCCAGCAGCTTAGCAGGGCGGGGGTTGTACAATGAGCAGTTCTTC
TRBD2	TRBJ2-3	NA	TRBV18	CASSQADREVTDTQYF	TGTGCCAGCTCACAAGCGGACCGGGAGGTGACAGATACGCAGTATTTT
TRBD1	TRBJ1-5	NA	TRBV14	CASRRTGGGLNSNQPQHF	TGTGCCAGCAGACGGACAGGGGGCGGCCTGAATAGCAATCAGCCCCAGCATTTT
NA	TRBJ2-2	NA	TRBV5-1	CASSPVPGELFF	TGCGCCAGCAGCCCGGTCCCCGGGGAGCTGTTTTTT
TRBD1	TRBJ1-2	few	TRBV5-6	CASSLAGQGMGNYGYTF	TGTGCCAGCAGCTTGGCGGGACAGGGGATGGGTAACTATGGCTACACCTTC
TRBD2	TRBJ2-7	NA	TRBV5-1	CASSLTWGGEYEQYF	TGCGCCAGCAGCCTTACTTGGGGGGGAGAGTACGAGCAGTACTTC
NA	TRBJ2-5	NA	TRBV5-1	CASFSSPQETQYF	TGCGCCAGCTTCTCGAGTCCACAGGAGACCCAGTACTTC
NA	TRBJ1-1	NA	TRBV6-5	CAGRQLWNTEAFF	TGTGCCGGCAGACAGCTCTGGAACACTGAAGCTTTCTTT
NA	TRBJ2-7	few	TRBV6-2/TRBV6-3	CASSPPSLGVGGSYEQYF	TGTGCCAGCAGTCCCCCCTCTTTGGGGGTAGGGGGATCCTACGAGCAGTACTTC
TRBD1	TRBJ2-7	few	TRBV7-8	CASSHYSGTGFYEQYF	TGTGCCAGCAGCCATTACTCCGGGACAGGATTCTACGAGCAGTACTTC
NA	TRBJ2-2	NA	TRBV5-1	CASSLNTVTGELFF	TGCGCCAGCAGCCTCAATACGGTCACCGGGGAGCTGTTTTTT
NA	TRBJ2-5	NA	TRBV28	CASSLSGQETQYF	TGTGCCAGCAGTTTATCAGGGCAAGAGACCCAGTACTTC
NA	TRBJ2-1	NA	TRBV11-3	CASSLRAVQGIIVF	TGTGCCAGCAGCTTAAGGGCTGTACAGGGAATCATAGTCTTC
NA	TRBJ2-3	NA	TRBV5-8	CASSLGIVGTDTQYF	TGTGCCAGCAGCTTGGGGATAGTCGGGACAGATACGCAGTATTTT
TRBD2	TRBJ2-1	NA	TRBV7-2	CASSLGIGGSSYNEQFF	TGTGCCAGCAGCTTAGGAATCGGGGGGAGCTCCTACAATGAGCAGTTCTTC
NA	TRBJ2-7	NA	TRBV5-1	CASSLAVENEQYF	TGCGCCAGCAGCTTGGCCGTGGAGAACGAGCAGTACTTC
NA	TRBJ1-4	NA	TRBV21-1	CASSRRGTNEKLFF	TGTGCCAGCAGCCGGAGGGGAACTAATGAAAAACTGTTTTTT
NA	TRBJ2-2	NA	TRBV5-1	CASSLAYITGELFF	TGCGCCAGCAGCTTGGCCTATATCACCGGGGAGCTGTTTTTT